This TCR beta chain was obtained from a study of shared clonotypes between healthy human individuals. This clone was seen a few times. Its antigen is unknown. Germline loops: CDR1 SGHAT, CDR2 FQNNGV. J gave up 4 bases and V 8 bases, and 7 bases lay outside the gene matches. This CDR3 has 13 amino acids. Overall study findings and caveats: Genetic and exposure-history diversity was limited by the small donor number.

The table came from immunoSEQ multiplex PCR; TCRdb's copy has only in-frame clones and leaves some out. The sample consists of around 1 million clones, about 80% of them appearing once. Input material: memory CD4+ T cells sorted from blood. Subset indicated: CD45RA-negative fraction. V is TRBV11-2 and J is TRBJ1-1, with 7 positions matching TRBD1. The receptor was derived from a man in his late teens or twenties in good health. The CDR3 DNA reads as TGTGCCAGCTCGGGACAGTTGGGCACTGAAGCTTTCTTT. Its protein product is CASSGQLGTEAFF.